This TCR beta chain was obtained from a study of T-cell reconstitution after alpha-beta-depleted transplantation in children (dated by TCRdb to 2016 to 2018). In the study overall: T-cell immune reconstitution after TCRalphabeta/CD19-depleted allogeneic hematopoietic cell transplantation in children was quantitatively tracked in the study by means of TCR repertoire profiling. Overall results and qualifications from the work: Over subsequent months, a decline in hyperexpanded clone frequencies was noted, and after one year, T-cell counts and TCRbeta diversity were mostly ascribed to newly produced T cells. In some patients, the high TCRbeta diversity seen at day 60 was put down to recipient T cells and intrathymic progenitors that had survived conditioning. About two months after transplant, the apparently early recovery of alphabetaT-cell counts reportedly depended on just several hundred clones that had expanded rapidly and came from non-depleted graft cells.

Trimming takes 5 bases off V and 4 bases off J; junction bases not matched to a gene: 10. Via the germline V gene (reference sequence), CDR1 is DFQATT and CDR2 SNEGSKA. Including the terminal cysteine and phenylalanine, the CDR3 comprises 16 residues. The kept DNA is CDR3 alone, 48 bases in frame from the first base. This clonotype was seen at least ten times. The antigen this receptor binds is unknown. Base qualities are missing; no much larger clone stands one base away. Libraries were constructed by PCR. Sequencing was performed on an Illumina HiSeq 2500. To normalize quantification of the TCRbeta repertoire, the TCR libraries were built with molecular barcoding that relied on unique molecular identifiers. In-frame beta chains were kept once TCRdb had trimmed the public reads at Q25 with fastp and called clones with MiXCR. Every CDR3 protein is listed once, alongside the most common genes and DNA of its rows. The sample table records under 60,000 distinct CDR3 sequences; less than 6% of these occur just once. The top ten clonotypes cover 30% to 35% of the sample.

The time point label corresponds to: day 60 (about 2 months) after transplantation. The sample's treatment or condition label, decoded: allogeneic hematopoietic cell transplantation with graft depleted of TCRalphabeta T cells and CD19 B cells. The children who served as transplant recipients had been given grafts of TCRalphabeta/CD19-depleted allogeneic hematopoietic cells. The sample was PBMCs, mostly from graft donor cells, taken 60 days after TCRalphabeta/CD19-depleted stem cell transplant. The sequence was obtained from a female patient aged 2 to 10 who had a stem cell transplant for aplastic anemia, so the T cells may come from the graft donor. The chain joins TRBV20-1 to TRBJ2-5, with 13 middle bases fitting TRBD2. The DNA is as follows: TGCAGTGCTTTACTAGCGGGAGGGAGTTTTAGAGAGACCCAGTACTTC. Its coded protein is CSALLAGGSFRETQYF.